The 30 T cell receptor beta chains below were found in one sample sequenced in a study of beta chain features in type 1 diabetes (dated by TCRdb to 2016 to 2019). Library prep was done by the immunoSEQ multiplex PCR assay. The entire amount of isolated RNA was reverse transcribed using the High Capacity cDNA Reverse Transcription Kit, so the sequenced TCRB transcripts were expressed ones. TCRdb took this table from immuneACCESS and kept in-frame rearrangements with V and J called. Such tables lack part of the clones; where checked against another copy, unresolved V genes explain under half of the gap, and the rest is unexplained. The sample table records some 410,000 clones; approximately 15% of these occur just once. The top ten clonotypes cover less than 0.04% of the sample. Sequencing used naive CD4+ T cells from blood. The sample's cell subset or site, from its label and the paper: true naive CD4+ T cells. The receptor source for this set is a man younger than 40 in good health.

This clone was seen more than once but under ten times. This sequence joins TRBV29-1 and TRBJ2-1, with 8 bases that match TRBD2. This CDR3 spans 16 amino acids. V shed 1 base and J 9 bases; nucleotides not matched to a gene: 14. Germline loops: CDR1 SQVTM, CDR2 ANQGSEA. The DNA for the CDR3 is TGCAGCGTTGAAGGGAGTACCGGGACTAGTGAGAGTGAGCAGTTCTTC. Encoded protein: CSVEGSTGTSESEQFF.

The chain combines TRBV9 with TRBJ1-1, with D unclear. The CDR3 runs to 16 residues. CDR1 is SGDLS and CDR2 is YYNGEE in the germline V gene. With 0 bases removed from V and 4 bases from J, the gap between germline ends came to 16 bases. The CDR3 is CASSVDQKIVGTEAFF. In DNA, the CDR3 is TGTGCCAGCAGCGTAGATCAGAAGATTGTGGGCACTGAAGCTTTCTTT.

The chain employs TRBV12-2 and TRBJ1-5; the D call TRBD1 from the table was never checked on the DNA. TRBV12-2 corresponds to a pseudogene. This CDR3 contains 14 residues. The CDR3 loop reads CASRWDRANQPQHF. CDR3 coding DNA: TGTGCAAGTCGCTGGGACAGAGCTAATCAGCCCCAGCATTTT.

This clone was seen more than once but under ten times. This sequence joins TRBV23-1 and TRBJ2-7, with a possible D match to TRBD1 (6 bases). TRBV23-1 is annotated as an ORF whose role is uncertain. The CDR3 extends over 14 amino acids. The germline V and J ends were trimmed by 6 bases and 0 bases, with 12 bases remaining between them. CDR3 nucleotide sequence: TGCGCCAGCAGACTCACAGGGTCCTCCTACGAGCAGTACTTC. This sequence encodes CASRLTGSSYEQYF.

The chain recombines TRBV7-9 with TRBJ2-7; tentatively, D is TRBD2 (6 bases). V shed 8 bases and J shed 7 bases, with 18 bases lying between them. This CDR3 has 13 residues. Per the germline V gene, CDR1 is SEHNR and CDR2 is FQNEAQ (reference sequence). CDR3 DNA sequence: TGTGCCAGCCTTCGGGCCTCCGGGGGTGAGCAGTACTTC. This translates into CASLRASGGEQYF.

There are a few counts of this clone. The gene calls are TRBV9 and TRBJ2-3; D is unclear. The CDR3 is made up of 15 amino acids. CDR1 is SGDLS, CDR2 YYNGEE, per germline. Trimming removed 1 base at V and 2 bases at J, with 11 bases between. CDR3 DNA: TGTGCCAGCAGCGTAATCGGCAGATACACAGATACGCAGTATTTT. Its translation: CASSVIGRYTDTQYF.

The chain carries TRBV10-3 and TRBJ1-2; 8 bases match TRBD1. This CDR3 contains 13 residues. With 8 bases clipped from V and 4 bases from J, the junction kept 6 bases outside the gene matches. CDR1 is ENHRY and CDR2 is SYGVKD in the germline V gene. Written as DNA, the CDR3 is TGTGCCATCCGGGACAGGCTATCCTATGGCTACACCTTC. Residues: CAIRDRLSYGYTF.

This clone was detected only a few times. This chain connects TRBV5-4 to TRBJ2-1; D is perhaps TRBD2 (6 bases). The CDR3 is 13 residues long. The germline V gene has CDR1 SGHNT and CDR2 YYREEE (reference sequence). Trimming removed 4 bases at V and 9 bases at J, with 14 bases between. Here the CDR3 DNA reads TGTGCCAGCAGCCCCGCGCGGGGTGGTGAGCAGTTCTTC. Amino acid sequence: CASSPARGGEQFF.

The genes are TRBV6-5 and TRBJ2-1; perhaps D is TRBD1 or TRBD2 (6 bases each). This CDR3 has 15 residues. Germline V gene lookup returns CDR1 MNHEY and CDR2 SVGAGI. The ends were cut back, 2 bases at V and 4 bases at J, with 12 bases in the middle. The CDR3 nucleotides read TGTGCCAGCAGTTACGAGGGGGGTTTGTACAATGAGCAGTTCTTC. Encoded protein: CASSYEGGLYNEQFF.

This clone was seen more than once but under ten times. The chain employs TRBV29-1 and TRBJ2-7; D not certain. CDR1 and CDR2 from the germline V gene are SQVTM and ANQGSEA. V was cut by 1 base and J by 2 bases, with 9 bases left in between. This CDR3 has 13 residues. CDR3 loop: CSVEGTVPYEQYF. In DNA form, the CDR3 reads TGCAGCGTTGAAGGGACGGTTCCCTACGAGCAGTACTTC.

This clone was detected only a few times. The V gene is TRBV15, the J gene TRBJ1-2, with D uncertain. CDR3 length: 17 residues. From germline, CDR1 is LNHNV and CDR2 YYDKDF (reference sequence). V gave up 0 bases and J gave up 1 base, with 15 bases separating them. CDR3 sequence (DNA): TGTGCCACCAGCAGAGATGTCGTTGTTGGCAATAACTATGGCTACACCTTC. It translates to CATSRDVVVGNNYGYTF.

J is TRBJ2-7 and V is TRBV30, with D perhaps TRBD1 (6 bases). This CDR3 comprises 12 residues. Germline V lookup: CDR1 GTSNPN, CDR2 SVGIG (reference sequence). Trimming pared 5 bases from V and 2 bases from J, leaving 10 bases between. CDR3 sequence (DNA): TGTGCCTGGGCGACAGGTCCCTACGAGCAGTACGTC. It codes for CAWATGPYEQYV.

The rearrangement uses TRBV9 and TRBJ2-1; 12 bases map to TRBD2. The CDR3 consists of 19 residues. J gave up 4 bases and V 1 base, and 12 bases lay outside the gene matches. Germline CDR1 and CDR2: SGDLS and YYNGEE. Here the CDR3 DNA reads TGTGCCAGCAGCGTATACCCCCCCACCGGGACTAGCGGGTACAATGAGCAGTTCTTC. It translates to CASSVYPPTGTSGYNEQFF.

The sample holds a few counts of this clone. The chain recombines TRBV15 with TRBJ2-6; perhaps TRBD1 as D (5 bases). The germline V gene has CDR1 LNHNV and CDR2 YYDKDF (reference sequence). This CDR3 has 17 residues. The V and J ends lost 4 bases and 0 bases respectively, with 13 bases between them. The CDR3 is CATSKTQGHSGANVLTF. In DNA, the CDR3 is TGTGCCACCAGCAAAACGCAGGGCCACTCTGGGGCCAACGTCCTGACTTTC.

This chain uses TRBV14 with TRBJ2-7; no reliable D call. The V end lost 1 base, the J end lost 5 bases, and 12 bases lay between the germline ends. Germline CDR1 and CDR2: SGHDN and FVKESK. CDR3 size: 14 residues. CDR3 DNA sequence: TGTGCCAGCAGCCAAGGGGCGACCTCTCACGAGCAGTACTTC. Its translation: CASSQGATSHEQYF.

The chain links TRBV7-9 to TRBJ2-6; no firm D call. CDR1 SEHNR and CDR2 FQNEAQ come from the germline V gene (reference sequence). The CDR3 length is 18 residues. V was pared by 2 bases and J by 0 bases, with 14 bases between. This CDR3 reads CASSLYGVVGSGANVLTF. In DNA form, the CDR3 reads TGTGCCAGCAGCTTATATGGGGTCGTTGGCTCTGGGGCCAACGTCCTGACTTTC.

This clone has more than one count but fewer than ten. V gene TRBV9 combines with J gene TRBJ2-3; no definite D call. Trimming cost V 1 base and J 6 bases, with 24 bases left between them. The CDR3 sequence is 18 residues long. The germline V gene encodes CDR1 SGDLS and CDR2 YYNGEE. The CDR3 DNA follows: TGTGCCAGCAGCGTATCAGACCCAACTTCCTTCCTTGGGGATACGCAGTATTTT. Its protein product is CASSVSDPTSFLGDTQYF.

This clone has more than one count but fewer than ten. CDR3 region: CASSPGQGLYNEQFF. In DNA, the CDR3 is TGTGCCAGCAGCCCGGGACAGGGACTATACAATGAGCAGTTCTTC. The chain recombines TRBV13 with TRBJ2-1; 9 positions agree with TRBD1. This CDR3 spans 15 amino acids. Germline lookup yields CDR1 PRHDT and CDR2 FYEKMQ (reference sequence). The V gene end was trimmed by 5 bases and the J gene end by 4 bases; junction bases not matched to a gene: 6.

This clone was found a few times. The chain links TRBV5-1 to TRBJ2-4; no reliable D call. The CDR3 consists of 16 residues. V lost 7 bases, J lost 1 base, and 18 bases lay in between. Germline CDR1 reads SGHRS; CDR2 reads YFSETQ. CDR3 sequence (DNA): TGCGCCAGCTCCCCCAGTCTGGGTAAGGCCAAAAACATTCAGTACTTC. This translates into CASSPSLGKAKNIQYF. Full variable domain (remainder filled in from reference TRBV5-1 and TRBJ2-4): KAGVTQTPRYLIKTRGQQVTLSCSPISGHRSVSWYQQTPGQGLQFLFEYFSETQRNKGNFPGRFSGRQFSNSRSEMNVSTLELGDSALYLCASSPSLGKAKNIQYFGAGTRLSVL.

About this clone itself: Compared with germline, one end of the junction differs, possibly owing to a read error. The rearrangement joins TRBV30 to TRBJ2-1; D possibly corresponds to TRBD2 (5 bases). The CDR3 sequence is 13 residues long. Germline V gene lookup returns CDR1 GTSNPN and CDR2 SVGIG (reference sequence). The CDR3 DNA reads as TGTGCCCGGAGTGGACTCTCACACAATGAGCAGTTCTTC. It translates to CARSGLSHNEQFF.

The CDR3 DNA reads as TGTGCCAGCAGCTCAGCGGGTACCGGGGCCAACGTCCTGACTTTC. It is translated as CASSSAGTGANVLTF. The rearrangement uses TRBV7-7 and TRBJ2-6, with D perhaps matching TRBD2 (6 bases). Per the germline V gene, CDR1 is SSHAT and CDR2 is FNYEAQ (reference sequence). This CDR3 has 15 amino acids. Trimming shortened V by 4 bases and J by 4 bases, and 11 bases separated the two germline ends.

The V call is TRBV19, the J call TRBJ2-4; no clear D gene. The CDR3 is made up of 13 amino acids. CDR1 is LNHDA and CDR2 is SQIVND in the germline V gene (reference sequence). Between the trimmed V and J ends, which lost 3 bases and 3 bases, there was a span of 6 bases. The CDR3 DNA sequence: TGTGCCAGTAGTATTTTGGGCAAAAACATTCAGTACTTC. Residues: CASSILGKNIQYF.

This chain connects TRBV25-1 to TRBJ2-5, with D possibly matching TRBD2 (6 bases). CDR3 length equals 15 residues. Per germline, CDR1 MGHDK and CDR2 SYGVNS. Trimming shortened V by 5 bases and J by 5 bases, and 18 bases separated the two germline ends. The CDR3 nucleotides read TGTGCCAGCAGTTGGTTTGGCGGGGTGGGGGAGACCCAGTACTTC. Translating gives CASSWFGGVGETQYF.

In its sample, this clone was seen a few times. V usage is TRBV6-1 and J usage is TRBJ1-1, with unresolved D. V gave up 7 bases and J gave up 1 base, with 10 bases separating them. The germline V gene has CDR1 MNHNS and CDR2 SASEGT. This CDR3 is 13 amino acids long. The DNA of the CDR3 is TGTGCCAGCAAGTCTCTGCGGAACACTGAAGCTTTCTTT. This codes for CASKSLRNTEAFF.

This clone was picked up a small number of times. The chain links TRBV7-9 to TRBJ2-7, with D possibly TRBD2 on 5 matching bases. The length of the CDR3 is 13 residues. CDR1 and CDR2 from the germline V gene are SEHNR and FQNEAQ (reference sequence). V lost 5 bases, J lost 7 bases, and 15 bases lay in between. Here the CDR3 reads CASSLTHEGEQYF. CDR3 bases: TGTGCCAGCAGCCTAACTCACGAGGGTGAGCAGTACTTC.

This clone appeared a few times. At one end, the junction sequence differs from germline, possibly due to a read error. V gene TRBV7-7 combines with J gene TRBJ2-5; 8 bases match TRBD2. CDR1 and CDR2 from the germline V gene are SSHAT and FNYEAQ (reference sequence). The CDR3 runs to 15 residues. As DNA, the CDR3 is TGTGCTAGCAGCCCCTCTGGACTAGCTTCAGAGACCCAGTACTTC. This sequence encodes CASSPSGLASETQYF.

This chain joins TRBV7-9 and TRBJ2-1; 7 nucleotides agree with TRBD2. J lost 15 bases, V lost 7 bases, and 9 bases had no gene match. Germline CDR1 and CDR2: SEHNR and FQNEAQ (reference sequence). The CDR3 totals 11 residues. The CDR3 region has the DNA TGTGCCAGCACCTACCGGACTAGTCTGTTCTTC. Translation gives CASTYRTSLFF.

The chain uses TRBV19 and TRBJ2-1; D is uncertain. The V and J ends lost 3 bases and 4 bases respectively, with 7 bases between them. Germline values: CDR1 LNHDA, CDR2 SQIVND (reference sequence). This CDR3 has 13 residues. CDR3 nucleotide sequence: TGTGCCAGTAGTATCGGGCCGTACAATGAGCAGTTCTTC. This codes for CASSIGPYNEQFF.

The V and J genes are TRBV10-3 and TRBJ2-7; 10 bases map to TRBD2. After removal of 10 bases from V and 4 bases from J, the junction contained 13 bases not matched to a gene. Germline V lookup: CDR1 ENHRY, CDR2 SYGVKD. This CDR3 spans 15 amino acids. The CDR3 protein is CATSLMDSGGYEQYF. DNA for the CDR3: TGTGCCACGTCCCTTATGGATAGCGGGGGGTACGAGCAGTACTTC.

This clone was counted between two and nine times. CDR3 residues: CASSVGPQVFDEQFF. For the CDR3, the DNA is TGTGCCAGCAGCGTAGGCCCCCAGGTCTTCGATGAGCAGTTCTTC. The chain joins TRBV9 to TRBJ2-1; no clear D. This CDR3 region has 15 residues. CDR1 and CDR2 (germline): SGDLS, YYNGEE. V dropped 0 bases and J dropped 8 bases, with 15 bases sitting between them.